The T cell receptor beta chain under discussion was sequenced for a study of blood T cell repertoires in COVID-19. Background on the study: Italy, Spain and the United States were the sources of the convalescent and acute COVID-19 samples.

Participants, roughly 18 to 89 years old, spanned around 25 US areas. Membership in each cohort depended on participant-reported clinical history. Two consecutive negative NP/OP PCR tests, clearance, or resolved symptoms defined Cohort 3 recovery. The assay was immunoSEQ multiplex PCR, and TCRdb's table has in-frame clones only and misses some. The table has a few hundred thousand clones, about 85% seen once; the top ten hold under 3.5%. The CDR3 totals 14 residues. V gave up 2 bases and J gave up 2 bases, with 11 bases separating them. The germline V gene encodes CDR1 SGDLS and CDR2 YYNGEE. This receptor was obtained from a woman aged 50 to 65 who had recovered from COVID-19. V is TRBV9 and J is TRBJ2-7; D perhaps matches TRBD1 (5 bases). Sequencing input: PBMCs or T cells enriched from blood (not recorded which). In DNA form, the CDR3 reads TGTGCCAGCAGCGTCTCCAGGGTACCCTACGAGCAGTACTTC. This gives the protein CASSVSRVPYEQYF.